Listed here is a single T cell receptor (beta chain). The protocol was immunoSEQ multiplex PCR, while the TCRdb copy is restricted to in-frame clones and leaves out a portion. Of hundreds of thousands of clones in the sample, about 80% were seen once. The source of the sample is a study of shared clonotypes between healthy human individuals. Germline V lookup: CDR1 LNHDA, CDR2 SQIVND (reference sequence). The V and J ends lost 11 bases and 3 bases, in that order; junction bases with no gene match: 12. The CDR3 runs to 15 residues. V gene TRBV19 combines with J gene TRBJ2-5; 10 bases are shared with TRBD2. What was sequenced was memory CD4+ T cells sorted from blood. Subset reported: CD45RA-negative fraction. This TCR came from a woman younger than 45 in good health. CDR3 amino acids: CAGVGLALKKETQYF. CDR3 coding DNA: TGTGCCGGAGTGGGACTAGCGTTAAAAAAAGAGACCCAGTACTTC.